This record covers a single T cell receptor (beta chain). Sequencing was performed with immunoSEQ multiplex PCR; in TCRdb, only in-frame clones are kept and a portion is missing. The profile shows 70,000 to 75,000 clones, around 92% of them singletons. The V end was cut by 3 bases, the J end by 2 bases, with 11 bases between. This CDR3 comprises 14 residues. Germline V gives CDR1 SNHLY, CDR2 FYNNEI. This entry belongs to a study of T cell changes during pregnancy in multiple sclerosis. The chain combines TRBV2 with TRBJ2-7; possibly TRBD2 for D (6 bases). Sequencing was performed on peripheral blood, taken before pregnancy. The TCR was taken from a female donor with multiple sclerosis, enrolled in a pregnancy study. In DNA form, the CDR3 reads TGTGCCAGCAGTGAGGGGGAGGCCGCCTACGAGCAGTACTTC. This sequence encodes CASSEGEAAYEQYF. The whole variable domain, remainder taken from reference TRBV2 and TRBJ2-7, is EPEVTQTPSHQVTQMGQEVILRCVPISNHLYFYWYRQILGQKVEFLVSFYNNEISEKSEIFDDQFSVERPDGSNFTLKIRSTKLEDSAMYFCASSEGEAAYEQYFGPGTRLTVT.